Below, one TCR beta chain is given with its context. Antigen unknown. A second PCR, run for about 6 to 11 cycles, used a sample-barcoded 5' primer plus a J-beta primer mix. The study obtained at least 3 million CDR3-containing paired-end reads from every sample. TCRdb ran MiXCR on the 5' RACE reads and lists one entry per CDR3 protein. The sample has around 400,000 distinct CDR3 sequences, approximately 51% seen once; the top ten hold under 65%. Trimming stripped 4 bases from V and 6 bases from J, with 16 bases between. From germline, CDR1 is PRHDT and CDR2 FYEKMQ (reference sequence). The CDR3 spans 15 residues. The data derive from a study of blood T cells in healthy people across ages. Whole-study findings and limits: Diversity estimates drawn from one million T cells were deemed underestimates.

The gene calls are TRBV13 and TRBJ2-1; D remains unclear. The specimen sequenced was blood. This clonotype was sampled from a man between 60 and 75 years old in good health. CDR3 nucleotide sequence: TGTGCCAGCAGCTCTAGGGTGGTGTCCGGCAATGAGCAGTTCTTC. Residues: CASSSRVVSGNEQFF.